These T cell receptor beta chains were read from a single sample in a study of metastatic and nonmetastatic thyroid tumors. TCRdb reanalyzed the PCR reads via MiXCR. Here the sample spans 13,000 or so clones, more than 20% being singletons. Sequencing was carried out using tumor tissue. The receptors derive from a female donor with papillary thyroid cancer or a benign thyroid nodule (not recorded which). Some clones in this sample may be carry-over from other donors' samples. CDR3s include the opening cysteine and the closing phenylalanine or tryptophan. A D gene is named only where the DNA matches it firmly. Clone sizes are given selectively: once, few, many, or a class where the clone is expanded.

d_call j_call v_call clone_size cdr3_aa cdr3_nt
- TRBJ1-6 TRBV19 medium-sized CASSMTGYNSPLHF TGTGCCAGTAGTATGACGGGTTATAATTCACCCCTCCACTTT
- TRBJ1-3 TRBV6-1 - CASRGSGAGNTIYF TGTGCCAGCAGAGGATCCGGAGCCGGAAACACCATATATTTT
- TRBJ2-7 TRBV6-5 few CASSYSLGGNTYEQYF TGTGCCAGCAGTTACTCATTAGGGGGGAATACCTACGAGCAGTACTTC
- TRBJ1-5 TRBV12-3/TRBV12-4 few CASRPKGGGYSNQPQHF TGTGCCAGCAGGCCCAAAGGGGGGGGATATAGCAATCAGCCCCAGCATTTT
- TRBJ1-5 TRBV19 - CASIMVGGAGNQPQHF TGTGCCAGTATTATGGTAGGTGGAGCAGGCAATCAGCCCCAACATTTT
TRBD2 TRBJ2-3 TRBV2 many CAILAGGPPDTQYF TGTGCCATATTAGCGGGAGGGCCACCAGATACGCAGTATTTT
- TRBJ1-2 TRBV30 once CAWSDRGGTTF TGTGCCTGGAGTGACCGGGGGGGTACGACCTTC
- TRBJ2-3 TRBV29-1 many CSVYSTDTQYF TGCAGCGTTTACAGCACAGATACGCAGTATTTT
- TRBJ2-1 TRBV20-1 - CSAFGTSHTGNEQFF TGCAGTGCTTTTGGGACTTCACATACCGGGAATGAGCAGTTCTTC
TRBD1 TRBJ1-2 TRBV27 - CASSSHRGNYGYTF TGTGCCAGCAGTTCTCACAGGGGTAACTATGGCTACACCTTC
- TRBJ1-1 TRBV20-1 many CSASLPSGNTEAFF TGCAGTGCTAGTCTTCCCTCGGGGAACACTGAAGCTTTCTTT
- TRBJ2-6 TRBV12-3/TRBV12-4 many CASLLDSGANVLTF TGTGCCAGCTTATTGGACTCGGGGGCCAACGTCCTGACTTTC
- TRBJ1-5 TRBV6-1 few CASSVRKGQGRQPQHF TGTGCCAGCAGTGTTCGGAAAGGGCAGGGAAGGCAGCCCCAGCATTTT
- TRBJ2-7 TRBV20-1 few CSAETGWPYEQYF TGCAGTGCTGAGACTGGGTGGCCCTACGAGCAGTACTTC
TRBD2 TRBJ2-7 TRBV4-2 - CASSQGGSGSPSYEQYF TGTGCCAGCAGCCAAGGGGGTAGCGGGAGTCCCTCCTACGAGCAGTACTTC
- TRBJ2-7 TRBV20-1 - CSASGGGALSEQYF TGCAGTGCTAGCGGGGGCGGGGCCCTTTCCGAGCAGTACTTC
TRBD1 TRBJ1-1 TRBV11-3 few CASSLVGQVSEAFF TGTGCCAGCAGCTTAGTCGGACAGGTGTCTGAAGCTTTCTTT
- TRBJ1-1 TRBV18 many CASSPSSYTEAFF TGTGCCAGCTCACCAAGCAGTTACACTGAAGCTTTCTTT
TRBD1 TRBJ2-5 TRBV7-2 many CASSFTGEQETQYF TGTGCCAGCAGCTTCACAGGGGAGCAAGAGACCCAGTACTTC
TRBD1 TRBJ1-5 TRBV28 - CASSLGQHQPQHF TGTGCCAGCAGTTTGGGACAGCATCAGCCCCAGCATTTT
- TRBJ2-7 TRBV28 medium-sized CASTYEQYF TGTGCCAGCACCTACGAGCAGTACTTC
- TRBJ2-3 TRBV4-1 many CASSQGTPRDTQYF TGCGCCAGCAGCCAGGGGACTCCCAGGGATACGCAGTATTTT
- TRBJ1-1 TRBV4-2 few CASSQGELNTEAFF TGTGCCAGCAGCCAAGGGGAATTGAACACTGAAGCTTTCTTT
TRBD2 TRBJ2-1 TRBV6-2/TRBV6-3 few CASSSRTSRAYNEQFF TGTGCCAGCAGTTCCCGGACTAGCAGAGCCTACAATGAGCAGTTCTTC
- TRBJ2-1 TRBV6-2/TRBV6-3 - CASSYSARNEQFF TGTGCCAGCAGTTACTCGGCGAGAAATGAGCAGTTCTTC
TRBD2 TRBJ2-1 TRBV19 medium-sized CASSGTGTSPNEQFF TGTGCCAGTAGTGGCACCGGGACTAGTCCCAATGAGCAGTTCTTC
- TRBJ1-2 TRBV20-1 - CSAPDRIYGYTF TGCAGTGCCCCAGACAGGATCTATGGCTACACCTTC
- TRBJ1-4 TRBV30 - CAWSNWGINEKLFF TGTGCCTGGAGTAACTGGGGTATTAATGAAAAACTGTTTTTT
- TRBJ2-3 TRBV3-1 many CASSQLDGGDTQYF TGTGCCAGCAGCCAGCTCGATGGGGGAGATACGCAGTATTTT
- TRBJ2-5 TRBV5-1 many CASSLEIVGKETQYF TGCGCCAGCAGCTTGGAAATCGTCGGAAAAGAGACCCAGTACTTC
TRBD2 TRBJ2-5 TRBV25-1 many CASSQSAGGGETQYF TGTGCCAGCAGTCAGAGTGCGGGGGGGGGTGAGACCCAGTACTTC
- TRBJ2-7 TRBV20-1 few CSAWGVTGTLGYEHYF TGCAGTGCTTGGGGGGTGACAGGGACCCTCGGATACGAGCATTACTTC
- TRBJ2-7 TRBV6-1 few CASSETVPQWAKLYEQYF TGTGCCAGCAGTGAAACAGTTCCCCAGTGGGCAAAGCTCTACGAGCAGTACTTC
- TRBJ1-1 TRBV6-6 many CASSPIPPGGKSFVGTEAFF TGTGCCAGCAGTCCAATACCCCCGGGGGGGAAATCATTTGTCGGCACTGAAGCTTTCTTT
TRBD2 TRBJ2-7 TRBV5-1 - CASSSGLANPPDEQYF TGCGCCAGCAGCTCAGGACTAGCAAATCCCCCCGACGAGCAGTACTTC
- TRBJ2-7 TRBV6-2/TRBV6-3 - CASSLLGGSYEQYF TGTGCCAGCAGTTTACTCGGCGGCTCCTACGAGCAGTACTTC
- TRBJ2-3 TRBV3-1 many CASSQNRAGWQYF TGTGCCAGCAGCCAAAACAGGGCCGGTTGGCAGTATTTT
TRBD2 TRBJ2-1 TRBV20-1 - CSARGLAGSGEQFF TGCAGTGCTAGAGGACTAGCGGGATCGGGAGAGCAGTTCTTC
- TRBJ2-7 TRBV3-1 medium-sized CASSQVRSSYEQYF TGTGCCAGCAGCCAAGTAAGGTCGTCCTACGAGCAGTACTTC
- TRBJ2-7 TRBV7-2 - CASAFTEEQYF TGTGCCAGCGCATTTACGGAGGAGCAGTACTTC
- TRBJ1-1 TRBV12-3/TRBV12-4 medium-sized CASSLPGGGTEAFF TGTGCCAGCAGTTTACCGGGGGGTGGCACTGAAGCTTTCTTT
- TRBJ1-3 TRBV5-4 - CASSGDAGNTIYF TGTGCCAGCAGCGGGGACGCTGGAAACACCATATATTTT
TRBD1 TRBJ2-5 TRBV30 many CAWSVTGAAETQYF TGTGCCTGGAGTGTAACAGGGGCGGCAGAGACCCAGTACTTC
TRBD1 TRBJ1-1 TRBV6-1 - CASSQGTGEAFF TGTGCCAGCAGTCAGGGGACAGGGGAAGCTTTCTTT
- TRBJ2-7 TRBV28 - CASSLGITYEQYF TGTGCCAGCAGTCTCGGGATAACCTACGAGCAGTACTTC
TRBD1 TRBJ1-2 TRBV4-3 - CASSQGGQGPYGYTF TGCGCCAGCAGCCAAGGGGGACAGGGCCCCTATGGCTACACCTTC
- TRBJ1-3 TRBV30 medium-sized CAWGRAGNTIYF TGTGCCTGGGGGCGTGCAGGAAACACCATATATTTT
- TRBJ1-2 TRBV7-3 - CASSSGQGYGYTF TGTGCCAGCAGCTCCGGGCAGGGGTATGGCTACACCTTC
- TRBJ1-2 TRBV6-1 - CATRGLSYGYTF TGTGCCACCCGGGGCCTGTCGTATGGCTACACCTTC
- TRBJ1-1 TRBV4-1 once CASSQVGWNTEAFF TGCGCCAGCAGCCAAGTGGGGTGGAACACTGAAGCTTTCTTT
- TRBJ2-3 TRBV6-1 few CASSEATTQYF TGTGCCAGCAGTGAAGCAACGACGCAGTATTTT